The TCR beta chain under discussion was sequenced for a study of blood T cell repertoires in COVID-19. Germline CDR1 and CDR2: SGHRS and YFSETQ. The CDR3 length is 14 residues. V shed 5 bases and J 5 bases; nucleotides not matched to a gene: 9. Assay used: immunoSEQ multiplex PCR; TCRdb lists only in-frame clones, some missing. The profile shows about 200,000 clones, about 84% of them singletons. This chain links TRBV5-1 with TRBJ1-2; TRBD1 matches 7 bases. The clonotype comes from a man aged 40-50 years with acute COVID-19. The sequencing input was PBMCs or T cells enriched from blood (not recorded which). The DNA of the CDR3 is TGCGCCAGCAGATCTGAGGGGACAGTGTATGGCTACACCTTC. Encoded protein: CASRSEGTVYGYTF. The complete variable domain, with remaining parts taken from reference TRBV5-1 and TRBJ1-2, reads KAGVTQTPRYLIKTRGQQVTLSCSPISGHRSVSWYQQTPGQGLQFLFEYFSETQRNKGNFPGRFSGRQFSNSRSEMNVSTLELGDSALYLCASRSEGTVYGYTFGSGTRLTVV.